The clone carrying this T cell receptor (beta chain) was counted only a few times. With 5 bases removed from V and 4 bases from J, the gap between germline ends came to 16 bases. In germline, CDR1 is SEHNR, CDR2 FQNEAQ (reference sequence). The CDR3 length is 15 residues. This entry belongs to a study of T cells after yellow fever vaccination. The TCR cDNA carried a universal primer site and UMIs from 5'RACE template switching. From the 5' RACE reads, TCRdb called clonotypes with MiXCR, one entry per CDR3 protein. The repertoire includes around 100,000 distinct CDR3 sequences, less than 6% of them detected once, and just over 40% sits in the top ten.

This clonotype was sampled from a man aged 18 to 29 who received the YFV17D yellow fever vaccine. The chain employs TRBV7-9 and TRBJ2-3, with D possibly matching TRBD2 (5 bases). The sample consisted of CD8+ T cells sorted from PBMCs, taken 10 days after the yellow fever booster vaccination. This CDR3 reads CASSHRTLSADTQYF. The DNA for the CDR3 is TGTGCCAGCAGCCACCGGACTCTATCAGCAGATACGCAGTATTTT.